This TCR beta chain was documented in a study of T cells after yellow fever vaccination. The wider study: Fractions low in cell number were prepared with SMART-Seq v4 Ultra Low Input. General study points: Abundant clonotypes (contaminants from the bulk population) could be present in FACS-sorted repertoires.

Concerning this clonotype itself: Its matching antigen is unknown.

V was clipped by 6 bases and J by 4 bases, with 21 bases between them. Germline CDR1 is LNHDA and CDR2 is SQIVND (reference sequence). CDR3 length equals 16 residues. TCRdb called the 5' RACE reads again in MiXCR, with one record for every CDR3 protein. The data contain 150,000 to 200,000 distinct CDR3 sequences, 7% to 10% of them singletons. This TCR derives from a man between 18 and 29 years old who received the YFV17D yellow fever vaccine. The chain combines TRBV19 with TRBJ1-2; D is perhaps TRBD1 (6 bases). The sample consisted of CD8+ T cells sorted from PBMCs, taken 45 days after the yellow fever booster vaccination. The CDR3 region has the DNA TGTGCCAGTAGACCCTCGGGGGCGGACGTCGCCTATGGCTACACCTTC. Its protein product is CASRPSGADVAYGYTF.